This TCR beta chain was sequenced during a study of somatic mutations in cytotoxic T cells in rheumatoid arthritis. Overall study context: Patients gave 30 ml EDTA peripheral blood immediately after diagnosis, prior to starting treatment.

Only in-frame clones appear in the TCRdb table, and some are missing; sequencing was by immunoSEQ multiplex PCR. The data contain 15,000 or so clones, around three quarters of them seen just once; the ten biggest clones take up roughly 10%. Germline-derived CDR1 and CDR2 are MDHEN and SYDVKM. The CDR3 loop spans 13 amino acids. V was cut by 6 bases and J by 5 bases, with 13 bases left in between. The TCR comes from an adult with rheumatoid arthritis. The specimen sequenced was CD8+ T cells sorted from blood. The J gene is TRBJ2-5, the V gene TRBV28; D is perhaps TRBD1 (5 bases). The CDR3 DNA sequence: TGTGCCAGCAGCCTGACAGAATCGGAGACCCAGTACTTC. This gives the protein CASSLTESETQYF.